The present T cell receptor beta chain was sequenced within a study of identifying expanded T cells in peripheral blood. Data came from immunoSEQ multiplex PCR; TCRdb stores just in-frame clones and leaves some out. The sample consists of approximately 130,000 clones, 80% to 90% of them appearing once. CDR1 is MNHNY and CDR2 is SVGAGI in the germline V gene (reference sequence). V was clipped by 6 bases and J by 6 bases, with 7 bases between them. This CDR3 has 11 amino acids. The chain couples TRBV6-6 to TRBJ2-3; maybe TRBD2 (5 bases). The origin of this receptor is a person between 18 and 75 years old in good health. Material: blood. This chain's CDR3 is CASRERDTQYF. The CDR3 bases are TGTGCCAGCAGGGAGCGGGATACGCAGTATTTT.